These 27 T cell receptor beta chains originate from one sample sequenced in a study of CD8 T cells in Susac syndrome (dated by TCRdb to the late 2010s). Library generation was performed with the immunoSEQ multiplex PCR assay. RNA was extracted using the RNeasy kit, and roughly 0.45 to 1 ug of the RNA was reverse transcribed with random hexamers. TCRdb's own reprocessing of the public reads used fastp at Q25 and MiXCR and kept productive beta chains. When rows share a CDR3 protein, they turn into one entry using the most common DNA and genes. For this sample the table gives about 110,000 distinct CDR3 sequences, of which roughly 95% were detected only once. Roughly 0.099% of the sample goes to the ten largest clones. The sample taken for sequencing was CD4+ T cells from PBMCs. These receptors were taken from a human donor in good health.

J is TRBJ1-2 and V is TRBV20-1; TRBD1 aligns across 10 bases. The germline CDR1 and CDR2 sequences are DFQATT and SNEGSKA (reference sequence). This CDR3 comprises 16 residues. The V gene end was trimmed by 3 bases and the J gene end by 3 bases; junction bases not matched to a gene: 10. The CDR3 DNA reads as TGCAGTGCTAGTGAGGGAAAGACAGGGGGCTACTATGGCTACACCTTC. Translation gives CSASEGKTGGYYGYTF.

A single count supports this clonotype. This chain uses TRBV29-1 with TRBJ2-1, with D possibly TRBD1 on 6 matching bases. Trimming left V 7 bases short and J 0 bases short, with 16 bases between. The CDR3 has 15 residues. Germline values: CDR1 SQVTM, CDR2 ANQGSEA. The DNA of the CDR3 is TGCAGCGCTCTAACAGGGTCAAGCTCCTACAATGAGCAGTTCTTC. Translating gives CSALTGSSSYNEQFF.

The J gene is TRBJ2-5, the V gene TRBV3-1; 8 bases fit TRBD2. Germline loops: CDR1 LGHDT, CDR2 YNNKEL (reference sequence). V was clipped by 1 base and J by 1 base; unmatched bases: 8. The CDR3 spans 17 residues. CDR3 sequence reads: CASSQGYGRGAQETQYF. The CDR3 nucleotides are TGTGCCAGCAGCCAAGGGTACGGGCGGGGGGCCCAAGAGACCCAGTACTTC.

The chain has TRBV7-8 and TRBJ1-5, with 7 bases lining up with TRBD1. The CDR3 has 14 amino acids. Trimming removed 4 bases from V and 6 bases from J; junction bases left unmatched: 6. Germline V gene data show CDR1 as SGHVS and CDR2 as FQNEAQ. In DNA form, the CDR3 reads TGTGCCAGCAGCTCCACAGGGGCGGCTCAGCCCCAGCATTTT. As protein: CASSSTGAAQPQHF.

The rearrangement joins TRBV5-6 to TRBJ2-7; possible D gene TRBD1, 5 bases. The CDR3 has 14 residues. Germline loops: CDR1 SGHDT, CDR2 YYEEEE. V lost 4 bases to trimming and J lost 0 bases, with 11 bases between them. This CDR3 reads CASSPTVTSYEQYF. The CDR3 nucleotides are TGTGCCAGCAGCCCGACAGTGACCTCCTACGAGCAGTACTTC.

The rearrangement joins TRBV20-1 to TRBJ1-1, with D perhaps TRBD1 (6 bases). Trimming removed 1 base at V and 6 bases at J, with 12 bases between. Germline V gene data show CDR1 as DFQATT and CDR2 as SNEGSKA (reference sequence). CDR3 length equals 13 residues. CDR3 DNA sequence: TGCAGTGCTAGAGGAGAACAGGGCCCTGAAGCTTTCTTT. As protein: CSARGEQGPEAFF.

This clonotype showed up just once. The chain joins TRBV20-1 to TRBJ2-5; D is possibly TRBD2 (6 bases). Trimming took 5 bases from V and 4 from J, leaving 23 bases between them. Germline V gene lookup returns CDR1 DFQATT and CDR2 SNEGSKA (reference sequence). The CDR3 runs to 16 residues. CDR3 loop: CSAPPGGRPTTETQYF. The CDR3, as DNA: TGCAGTGCTCCACCCGGTGGGAGGCCAACCACAGAGACCCAGTACTTC.

This chain's CDR3 is CATAPLGTQYF. The CDR3 coding sequence is TGTGCCACCGCCCCCCTTGGGACCCAGTACTTC. The chain carries TRBV28 and TRBJ2-5; D is unresolved. CDR1 MDHEN and CDR2 SYDVKM come from the germline V gene. Trimming removed 10 bases from V and 7 bases from J, with 13 bases in between. CDR3 size: 11 residues.

The gene calls are TRBV4-3 and TRBJ1-2, with D perhaps TRBD1 (6 bases). V gave up 0 bases and J gave up 6 bases, with 17 bases separating them. The germline CDR1 and CDR2 sequences are LGHNA and YSLEER. The CDR3 extends over 16 amino acids. CDR3 region: CASSQDRGRTTHGYTF. Written as DNA, the CDR3 is TGCGCCAGCAGCCAAGATCGGGGGCGGACCACGCATGGCTACACCTTC.

This chain links TRBV9 with TRBJ2-7; TRBD2 aligns across 10 bases. The germline gives CDR1 SGDLS, CDR2 YYNGEE. V shed 4 bases, J shed 1 base, and the junction held 8 bases outside the gene matches. This CDR3 region has 16 residues. The CDR3 DNA is TGTGCCAGCAGCACCTCAGCGGGAGGGGAGTCCTACGAGCAGTACTTC. This translates into CASSTSAGGESYEQYF. Full variable domain (remainder filled in from reference TRBV9 and TRBJ2-7): DSGVTQTPKHLITATGQRVTLRCSPRSGDLSVYWYQQSLDQGLQFLIQYYNGEERAKGNILERFSAQQFPDLHSELNLSSLELGDSALYFCASSTSAGGESYEQYFGPGTRLTVT.

This chain connects TRBV5-4 to TRBJ2-2; a weak D match, TRBD2 (6 bases). CDR3 length: 14 residues. Germline values: CDR1 SGHNT, CDR2 YYREEE (reference sequence). Deletions cut 7 bases from V and 4 bases from J, with 14 bases between. CDR3 in DNA: TGTGCCAGCCGCCGGCAGGGAGGCACCGGGGAGCTGTTTTTT. Its protein is CASRRQGGTGELFF.

The rearrangement uses TRBV9 and TRBJ2-3; TRBD2 aligns across 12 bases. CDR1 is SGDLS, CDR2 YYNGEE, per germline. CDR3 size: 18 residues. J lost 4 bases, V lost 0 bases, and 9 bases had no gene match. The chain's CDR3 is CASSVGLAGGGAPDTQYF. In nucleotides, the CDR3 is TGTGCCAGCAGCGTAGGGCTAGCGGGAGGGGGTGCCCCAGATACGCAGTATTTT.

The chain has TRBV12-3 or TRBV12-4 and TRBJ2-4; D is possibly TRBD2 (6 bases). The length of the CDR3 is 14 residues. Trimming took off 5 bases at V and 6 bases at J, with 14 bases between the two ends. For the CDR3, the DNA is TGTGCCAGCAGTGTCGCGGGGAGCGGAAACATTCAGTACTTC. Protein: CASSVAGSGNIQYF.

The J gene is TRBJ1-5, the V gene TRBV30; D is possibly TRBD1 (6 bases). V was pared by 3 bases and J by 2 bases, with 14 bases between. The CDR3 totals 15 residues. Per germline, CDR1 GTSNPN and CDR2 SVGIG (reference sequence). Here the CDR3 reads CAWRAQGLGNQPQHF. The CDR3 coding sequence is TGTGCCTGGAGGGCTCAGGGGTTGGGCAATCAGCCCCAGCATTTT.

The gene calls are TRBV12-3 or TRBV12-4 and TRBJ2-6; D gene uncertain. Trimming took 6 bases from V and 4 from J, leaving 10 bases between them. CDR3 size: 14 residues. The CDR3 DNA reads as TGTGCCAGCAGCCTATGGGGAGGGGCCAACGTCCTGACTTTC. Protein sequence: CASSLWGGANVLTF.

V gene TRBV5-6 combines with J gene TRBJ2-1; 7 bases are shared with TRBD1. Losses at the gene ends were 5 bases for V and 9 bases for J; bases not matched to a gene: 8. The CDR3 runs to 13 residues. Germline CDR1 reads SGHDT; CDR2 reads YYEEEE. CDR3 nucleotides: TGTGCCAGCAGACACTTACAGGGGATTGAGCAGTTCTTC. This sequence encodes CASRHLQGIEQFF. The variable domain in full, completed from reference TRBV5-6 and TRBJ2-1, reads DAGVTQSPTHLIKTRGQQVTLRCSPKSGHDTVSWYQQALGQGPQFIFQYYEEEERQRGNFPDRFSGHQFPNYSSELNVNALLLGDSALYLCASRHLQGIEQFFGPGTRLTVL.

The genes are TRBV4-2 and TRBJ2-2; D not certain. There are 13 residues in the CDR3. V was shortened by 3 bases and J by 1 base, with 3 bases between the two germline ends. Germline CDR1 is LGHNA and CDR2 is YNFKEQ. CDR3 DNA: TGTGCCAGCAGCCAGATGAACACCGGGGAGCTGTTTTTT. This translates into CASSQMNTGELFF.

The J gene is TRBJ2-3, the V gene TRBV4-2; 9 nucleotides agree with TRBD2. CDR3 length: 19 residues. V was clipped by 0 bases and J by 2 bases; unmatched bases: 12. Germline assignment: CDR1 LGHNA and CDR2 YNFKEQ. CDR3 protein: CASSQDREGGGRATDTQYF. CDR3 nucleotides: TGTGCCAGCAGCCAAGATCGAGAGGGTGGCGGGAGGGCCACAGATACGCAGTATTTT.

The chain links TRBV24-1 to TRBJ2-1, with D perhaps TRBD2 (6 bases). The V end was cut by 3 bases, the J end by 13 bases, with 18 bases between. CDR1 is KGHDR, CDR2 SFDVKD, per germline. This CDR3 has 14 residues. This CDR3 reads CATSDEGLLMHQFF. CDR3 DNA sequence: TGTGCCACCAGTGATGAGGGACTCCTGATGCATCAGTTCTTC.

The J gene is TRBJ2-4, the V gene TRBV29-1; D not resolved. V was pared by 6 bases and J by 0 bases, with 12 bases between. CDR1 is SQVTM, CDR2 ANQGSEA, per germline. The CDR3 length is 14 residues. As DNA, the CDR3 is TGCAGCGTGACGGCACAGATAGCCAAAAACATTCAGTACTTC. Its protein product is CSVTAQIAKNIQYF.

The chain uses TRBV19 and TRBJ2-5; 8 bases agree with TRBD2. Trimming cost V 4 bases and J 0 bases; bases outside gene matches: 4. Germline lookup yields CDR1 LNHDA and CDR2 SQIVND (reference sequence). The CDR3 contains 15 residues. The CDR3 nucleotides are TGTGCCAGTAGTAATGGCGGGGGGTACCAAGAGACCCAGTACTTC. It encodes CASSNGGGYQETQYF.

The rearrangement uses TRBV4-1 and TRBJ2-7; 14 nucleotides agree with TRBD2. This CDR3 has 16 residues. From germline, CDR1 is MGHRA and CDR2 YSYEKL. V shed 4 bases and J 1 base; nucleotides not matched to a gene: 3. In nucleotides, the CDR3 is TGCGCCAGCAGCCGAGGACTAGCGGGAGGATCCTACGAGCAGTACTTC. Protein sequence: CASSRGLAGGSYEQYF.

The rearrangement uses TRBV6-2 or TRBV6-3 and TRBJ2-7, with D tentatively TRBD1 or TRBD2 (5 bases each). CDR1 is MNHEY, CDR2 SVGEGT, per germline. The CDR3 is 17 residues long. The ends were cut back, 6 bases at V and 1 base at J, with 22 bases in the middle. The CDR3 protein is CASRESPQADISYEQYF. The DNA for the CDR3 is TGTGCCAGCAGAGAATCTCCCCAAGCGGACATTTCCTACGAGCAGTACTTC.

This clonotype was seen just once. The V gene is TRBV29-1, the J gene TRBJ2-3; the D gene is possibly TRBD2 (6 bases). The CDR3 covers 13 residues. The ends were cut back, 6 bases at V and 5 bases at J, with 15 bases in the middle. The germline V gene has CDR1 SQVTM and CDR2 ANQGSEA. The CDR3 sequence: CSVLADFRDTQYF. The CDR3 nucleotides read TGCAGCGTCTTAGCGGATTTCAGAGATACGCAGTATTTT.

The rearrangement joins TRBV11-2 to TRBJ1-4, with D unresolved. Germline-derived CDR1 and CDR2 are SGHAT and FQNNGV. V was shortened by 4 bases and J by 14 bases, with 14 bases between the two germline ends. This CDR3 spans 12 amino acids. CDR3 nucleotide sequence: TGTGCCAGCAGCTCCCGGAACGGGAGGCTGTTTTTT. Amino acid sequence: CASSSRNGRLFF.

V and J are TRBV7-2 and TRBJ2-1; 9 nucleotides agree with TRBD1. The junction had 2 bases not matched to a gene; V was cut back by 1 base and J by 4 bases. This CDR3 contains 15 residues. The germline V gene has CDR1 SGHTA and CDR2 FQGNSA. For the CDR3, the DNA is TGTGCCAGCAGCTTAGACAGGGGGCGATACAATGAGCAGTTCTTC. Encoded protein: CASSLDRGRYNEQFF.

The chain recombines TRBV5-1 with TRBJ2-7; D may be TRBD1 (5 bases). Germline CDR1 and CDR2: SGHRS and YFSETQ. The CDR3 is 14 residues long. The germline V and J ends were trimmed by 4 bases and 3 bases, with 14 bases remaining between them. The CDR3 loop reads CASSVDNSFYEQYF. In nucleotides, the CDR3 is TGCGCCAGCAGCGTGGACAATTCCTTCTACGAGCAGTACTTC.